Reported below is one T cell receptor (beta chain). What it binds is unknown. Trimming left V 0 bases short and J 5 bases short, with 8 bases between. Germline-derived CDR1 and CDR2 are SGDLS and YYNGEE. The CDR3 sequence is 13 residues long. The sample comes from a study of CD8+CD57+ T cells in acquired aplastic anemia. In the study overall: DNA per sorted CD4+ or CD8+ sample ranged about 0.18 to 30 ug, averaging roughly 3.2 ug. The study's findings and limits: Statistical testing detected no significant gap in CD8+ Simpson's diversity between patients and controls.

TCR beta VDJ and CDR3 were profiled, and genomic DNA was the template. TCRdb redid the calling of the reads with MiXCR, one entry per CDR3 protein. The sample has about 81,000 distinct CDR3 sequences, roughly half seen once; the top ten hold approximately 60%. This sequence was found in a human donor in good health, serving as a control. The genes are TRBV9 and TRBJ2-5, with D perhaps given as TRBD1 or TRBD2 (6 bases each). The specimen was sorted CD4+, CD8+, or CD8+CD57+ T cells (not recorded which) from PBMCs. This CDR3 reads CASSVAGGETQYF. In DNA form, the CDR3 reads TGTGCCAGCAGCGTAGCCGGGGGCGAGACCCAGTACTTC. The full variable domain, rest sourced from reference TRBV9 and TRBJ2-5, is DSGVTQTPKHLITATGQRVTLRCSPRSGDLSVYWYQQSLDQGLQFLIQYYNGEERAKGNILERFSAQQFPDLHSELNLSSLELGDSALYFCASSVAGGETQYFGPGTRLLVL.